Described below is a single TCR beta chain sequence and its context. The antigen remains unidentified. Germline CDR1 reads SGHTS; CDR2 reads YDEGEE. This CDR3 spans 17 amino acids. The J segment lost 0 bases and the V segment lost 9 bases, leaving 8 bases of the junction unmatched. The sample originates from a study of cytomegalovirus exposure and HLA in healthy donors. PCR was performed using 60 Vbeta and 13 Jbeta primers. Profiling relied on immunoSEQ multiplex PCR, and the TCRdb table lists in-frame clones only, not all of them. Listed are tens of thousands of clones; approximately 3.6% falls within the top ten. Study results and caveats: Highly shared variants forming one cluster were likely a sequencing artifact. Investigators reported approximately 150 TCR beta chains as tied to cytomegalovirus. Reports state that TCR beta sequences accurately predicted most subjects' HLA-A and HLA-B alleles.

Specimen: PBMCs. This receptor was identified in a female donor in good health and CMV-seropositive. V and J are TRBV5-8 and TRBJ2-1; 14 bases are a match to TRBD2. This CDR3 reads CAIKRTSGRSSYNEQFF. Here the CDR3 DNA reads TGTGCCATAAAGAGGACTAGCGGGAGGTCCTCCTACAATGAGCAGTTCTTC.